A single sample gave rise to the 18 T cell receptor beta chains below, sequenced in a study of PD-1 blockade in classical Hodgkin lymphoma (dated by TCRdb to the early 2020s). Libraries came from the immunoSEQ multiplex PCR assay. TCRdb mirrors the immuneACCESS table, restricted to in-frame sequences. Some clones are absent from its copies; in checked studies, under half trace to an unresolved V gene, and the reason for the others is unknown. Present in this sample are around 60,000 clones, 91% of which were seen just once. The top ten hold 10% of the sample. The label giving this sample's time point can be read as: cycle 4 day 1 (C4D1), after about 6 weeks of nivolumab. Relapse after autologous stem cell transplantation had occurred in all trial patients, and cohorts A, B and C were distinguished by prior brentuximab vedotin exposure. The sample in question was peripheral blood mononuclear cells (PBMCs), obtained before the fourth cycle of nivolumab. The receptors stem from a human donor with classical Hodgkin lymphoma.

V gene TRBV9 combines with J gene TRBJ2-5; 15 bases agree with TRBD2. V gave up 0 bases and J gave up 5 bases; unmatched junction bases: 8. The CDR3 spans 18 residues. In germline, CDR1 is SGDLS, CDR2 YYNGEE. In nucleotides, the CDR3 is TGTGCCAGCAGCGTAGCCGGGACTAGCGGGGGGTCGATGGAGACCCAGTACTTC. It translates to CASSVAGTSGGSMETQYF.

The chain uses TRBV5-1 and TRBJ1-3, with D possibly TRBD1 on 5 matching bases. Germline V lookup: CDR1 SGHRS, CDR2 YFSETQ. The CDR3 extends over 15 amino acids. Trimming took 5 bases from V and 4 from J, leaving 16 bases between them. The chain's CDR3 is CASSFRVGAGNTIYF. CDR3 nucleotides: TGCGCCAGCAGTTTCAGGGTCGGGGCCGGAAACACCATATATTTT.

The chain couples TRBV6-6 to TRBJ2-3, with D perhaps given as TRBD1 or TRBD2 (5 bases each). CDR3 length: 15 amino acids. Germline-derived CDR1 and CDR2 are MNHNY and SVGAGI (reference sequence). The V gene lost 6 bases and the J gene lost 1 base, with 14 bases spanning the gap. CDR3 DNA: TGTGCCAGCAGCCCCACCGGGGCAGGCACAGATACGCAGTATTTT. Translation gives CASSPTGAGTDTQYF.

The chain employs TRBV7-4 and TRBJ2-6; D is ambiguous. The CDR3 sequence is 18 residues long. Deletions cut 1 base from V and 6 bases from J, with 19 bases between. Germline loops: CDR1 SGHVT, CDR2 SQSDAQ. The chain's CDR3 is CASSLGQATHPLANVLTF. The CDR3 DNA follows: TGTGCCAGCAGCTTAGGGCAGGCAACCCACCCCTTGGCCAACGTCCTGACTTTC.

The rearrangement joins TRBV25-1 to TRBJ1-4; 11 bases are shared with TRBD1. This CDR3 region has 14 residues. The junction had 2 bases not matched to a gene; V was cut back by 4 bases and J by 7 bases. Germline V gives CDR1 MGHDK, CDR2 SYGVNS. The CDR3 nucleotides are TGTGCCAGCAGTGTGGGACAGGGGGGTGAAAAACTGTTTTTT. This encodes CASSVGQGGEKLFF. Complete variable domain (other parts from reference TRBV25-1 and TRBJ1-4): EADIYQTPRYLVIGTGKKITLECSQTMGHDKMYWYQQDPGMELHLIHYSYGVNSTEKGDLSSESTVSRIRTEHFPLTLESARPSHTSQYLCASSVGQGGEKLFFGSGTQLSVL.

The gene calls are TRBV19 and TRBJ2-1; D is perhaps TRBD2 (6 bases). Germline lookup yields CDR1 LNHDA and CDR2 SQIVND (reference sequence). V was shortened by 4 bases and J by 4 bases, with 8 bases between the two germline ends. This CDR3 spans 13 amino acids. The CDR3 loop is CASSTGVYNEQFF. Here the CDR3 DNA reads TGTGCCAGTAGTACGGGAGTATACAATGAGCAGTTCTTC. Full variable domain (outside the CDR3, taken from reference TRBV19 and TRBJ2-1): DGGITQSPKYLFRKEGQNVTLSCEQNLNHDAMYWYRQDPGQGLRLIYYSQIVNDFQKGDIAEGYSVSREKKESFPLTVTSAQKNPTAFYLCASSTGVYNEQFFGPGTRLTVL.

V gene TRBV4-1 combines with J gene TRBJ1-5; TRBD1 matches at 10 bases. CDR3 size: 15 residues. The trim removed 2 bases at V and 6 bases at J, leaving 4 bases unmatched. CDR1 and CDR2 from the germline V gene are MGHRA and YSYEKL. CDR3 DNA sequence: TGCGCCAGCAGCCAATTGGGACAGGGGAGTCAGCCCCAGCATTTT. Its translation: CASSQLGQGSQPQHF.

V and J are TRBV11-2 and TRBJ1-1, with D possibly matching TRBD1 (6 bases). The CDR3 is 14 residues long. The V end lost 2 bases, the J end lost 3 bases, and 10 bases lay between the germline ends. In germline, CDR1 is SGHAT, CDR2 FQNNGV. The DNA for the CDR3 is TGTGCCAGCAGCTTAAGCCGGGGGCACACTGAAGCTTTCTTT. It codes for CASSLSRGHTEAFF.

The chain recombines TRBV19 with TRBJ2-3, with D tentatively TRBD2 (5 bases). Germline CDR1 is LNHDA and CDR2 is SQIVND (reference sequence). V was shortened by 5 bases and J by 2 bases, with 11 bases between the two germline ends. This CDR3 is built from 14 residues. The CDR3 DNA follows: TGTGCCAGTAGTCCACGGACTTTCACAGATACGCAGTATTTT. Residues: CASSPRTFTDTQYF. Combining the CDR3 with reference TRBV19 and TRBJ2-3 gives the whole variable domain DGGITQSPKYLFRKEGQNVTLSCEQNLNHDAMYWYRQDPGQGLRLIYYSQIVNDFQKGDIAEGYSVSREKKESFPLTVTSAQKNPTAFYLCASSPRTFTDTQYFGPGTRLTVL.

This chain joins TRBV27 and TRBJ1-1; the match to TRBD1 covers 8 bases. The CDR3 loop spans 15 amino acids. CDR1 MNHEY and CDR2 SMNVEV come from the germline V gene (reference sequence). The V gene end was trimmed by 5 bases and the J gene end by 0 bases; junction bases not matched to a gene: 5. CDR3 DNA sequence: TGTGCCAGCAGTGGGCAGGGGGCCTTGAACACTGAAGCTTTCTTT. This codes for CASSGQGALNTEAFF.

This chain joins TRBV27 and TRBJ2-1, with a tentative D call TRBD2 (5 bases). CDR1 and CDR2 from the germline V gene are MNHEY and SMNVEV (reference sequence). V was shortened by 7 bases and J by 6 bases, with 10 bases between the two germline ends. The CDR3 is 12 amino acids. The CDR3 sequence: CASNSGVNEQFF. The CDR3 DNA reads as TGTGCCAGCAACTCCGGGGTCAATGAGCAGTTCTTC.

This clone was recorded only once. The chain joins TRBV20-1 to TRBJ2-1; possible D gene TRBD2, 5 bases. The V and J ends lost 5 bases and 9 bases respectively, with 11 bases between them. The CDR3 consists of 11 residues. Germline CDR1 is DFQATT and CDR2 is SNEGSKA (reference sequence). The CDR3 DNA reads TGCAGTGCTCTTGGACTGTTTGAGCAGTTCTTC. This translates into CSALGLFEQFF.

The genes are TRBV18 and TRBJ1-1; 7 bases align to TRBD1. The CDR3 length is 13 residues. J lost 0 bases, V lost 6 bases, and 1 base had no gene match. From germline, CDR1 is KGHSH and CDR2 LQKENI. The CDR3, as DNA: TGTGCCAGCTCCCAGGGGGTGAACACTGAAGCTTTCTTT. It encodes CASSQGVNTEAFF.

This CDR3 reads CAISDRPGKNTEAFF. In DNA form, the CDR3 reads TGTGCCATCAGTGATCGACCAGGAAAGAACACTGAAGCTTTCTTT. The gene calls are TRBV10-3 and TRBJ1-1; D remains unclear. There are 15 residues in the CDR3. V lost 3 bases and J lost 1, with 12 bases in between. Germline V gene lookup returns CDR1 ENHRY and CDR2 SYGVKD.

This chain joins TRBV29-1 and TRBJ1-1, with D possibly being TRBD1 (6 bases). The V gene's germline CDR1 is SQVTM and CDR2 ANQGSEA. The V end lost 2 bases, the J end lost 1 base, and 17 bases lay between the germline ends. The CDR3 length is 16 residues. Written as DNA, the CDR3 is TGCAGCGTTGAATATGGCGGGGGGCCTTGGAACACTGAAGCTTTCTTT. Its translation: CSVEYGGGPWNTEAFF.

The chain recombines TRBV6-1 with TRBJ2-3; D not resolved. The V and J ends lost 3 bases and 5 bases respectively, with 9 bases between them. This CDR3 is 13 amino acids long. The V gene's germline CDR1 is MNHNS and CDR2 SASEGT. This chain's CDR3 is CASSDGVRDTQYF. The CDR3 DNA sequence: TGTGCCAGCAGTGACGGAGTCAGAGATACGCAGTATTTT.

The chain joins TRBV18 to TRBJ2-3; a weak D match, TRBD2 (5 bases). CDR1 and CDR2 (germline): KGHSH, LQKENI. Trimming stripped 3 bases from V and 1 base from J, with 17 bases between. CDR3 length: 17 amino acids. CDR3 sequence reads: CASSPVGAAGGTDTQYF. The DNA for the CDR3 is TGTGCCAGCTCACCCGTCGGAGCGGCCGGGGGCACAGATACGCAGTATTTT.

The rearrangement joins TRBV2 to TRBJ1-1; maybe TRBD1 (5 bases). The CDR3 sequence is 14 residues long. Germline V gene sequence: CDR1 SNHLY, CDR2 FYNNEI. V was shortened by 5 bases and J by 7 bases, with 17 bases between the two germline ends. The CDR3 sequence: CASSPDQGTSEAFF. The CDR3 region has the DNA TGTGCCAGCAGTCCGGATCAGGGAACGAGTGAAGCTTTCTTT.